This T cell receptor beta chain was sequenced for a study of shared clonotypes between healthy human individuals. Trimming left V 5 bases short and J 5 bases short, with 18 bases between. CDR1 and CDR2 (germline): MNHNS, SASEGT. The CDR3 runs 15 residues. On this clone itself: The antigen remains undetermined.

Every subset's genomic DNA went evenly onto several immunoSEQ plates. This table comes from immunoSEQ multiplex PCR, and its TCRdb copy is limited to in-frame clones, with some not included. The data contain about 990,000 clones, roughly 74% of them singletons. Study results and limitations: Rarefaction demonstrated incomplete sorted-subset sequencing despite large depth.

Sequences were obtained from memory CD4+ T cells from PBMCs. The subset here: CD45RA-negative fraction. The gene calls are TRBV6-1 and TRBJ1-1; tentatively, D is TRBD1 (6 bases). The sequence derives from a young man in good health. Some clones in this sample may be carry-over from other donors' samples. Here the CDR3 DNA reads TGTGCCAGCAGTCCTAAGAGGGGGTTTTGGACTGAAGCTTTCTTT. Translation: CASSPKRGFWTEAFF.